This T cell receptor (beta chain) was sequenced in a study of blood T cell repertoires in COVID-19. Study-wide background: The cDNA or gDNA used as material had been derived from T cells, B-cell-depleted T cells, or PBMCs.

TCRdb's table, derived via immunoSEQ multiplex PCR, lists solely in-frame clones and lacks some. The data contain fewer than 150,000 clones, about 84% of them singletons. V shed 3 bases, J shed 3 bases, and the junction held 5 bases outside the gene matches. Germline assignment: CDR1 SGHRS and CDR2 YFSETQ. The length of the CDR3 is 14 residues. This receptor was obtained from a woman older than 75 in a cohort sampled during active or convalescent COVID-19. Sequencing was done on a sample of peripheral blood. The genes are TRBV5-1 and TRBJ1-2; 7 bases fit TRBD1. CDR3 loop: CASSSGQADYGYTF. The CDR3 nucleotides are TGCGCCAGCAGCTCTGGACAGGCGGACTATGGCTACACCTTC. Based on the CDR3 plus reference TRBV5-1 and TRBJ1-2, the full variable domain is KAGVTQTPRYLIKTRGQQVTLSCSPISGHRSVSWYQQTPGQGLQFLFEYFSETQRNKGNFPGRFSGRQFSNSRSEMNVSTLELGDSALYLCASSSGQADYGYTFGSGTRLTVV.